Below are 26 T cell receptor beta chains sequenced from a single sample in a study of technical replicates of blood from a few donors. This table comes from immunoSEQ multiplex PCR, and its TCRdb copy is limited to in-frame clones, with some not included. The sample records roughly 50,000 clones, roughly 95% being singletons. The sequencing sample was made of PBMCs. The origin of the receptors is a human donor in good health. Some clones in this sample may be carry-over from other donors' samples.

The V gene is TRBV29-1, the J gene TRBJ1-6; possible D gene TRBD1, 6 bases. Germline CDR1 reads SQVTM; CDR2 reads ANQGSEA. V gave up 6 bases and J gave up 10 bases, with 19 bases separating them. The CDR3 covers 14 residues. The CDR3 coding sequence is TGCAGCGTGCGGACTCAGGGGACGGAGTCACCCCTCCACTTT. This codes for CSVRTQGTESPLHF.

The chain carries TRBV7-8 and TRBJ1-3; D is uncertain. The germline V gene encodes CDR1 SGHVS and CDR2 FQNEAQ. V lost 1 base and J lost 4, with 11 bases in between. The CDR3 is 15 amino acids. The CDR3 region is CASSLGGFGGNTIYF. In DNA, the CDR3 is TGTGCCAGCAGCTTAGGAGGATTTGGAGGAAACACCATATATTTT.

CDR3 protein: CASSPPGLETYNEQFF. CDR3 DNA sequence: TGTGCCAGCAGCCCTCCGGGACTAGAGACGTACAATGAGCAGTTCTTC. The V call is TRBV11-2, the J call TRBJ2-1; 8 nucleotides align to TRBD2. Germline assignment: CDR1 SGHAT and CDR2 FQNNGV. The V segment lost 5 bases and the J segment 4 bases; nucleotides outside the gene matches: 10. This CDR3 contains 16 residues.

J is TRBJ2-6 and V is TRBV7-3, with 8 bases matching TRBD1. J was trimmed by 2 bases and V by 1 base; bases with no gene match: 7. This CDR3 is 18 amino acids long. Germline V gives CDR1 SGHTA, CDR2 FQGTGA. CDR3 nucleotides: TGTGCCAGCAGCTTAAGTCCAGGGGGCGCAACTGGGGCCAACGTCCTGACTTTC. Protein product: CASSLSPGGATGANVLTF.

This rearrangement joins TRBV6-1 to TRBJ2-7; maybe TRBD1 (6 bases). V was trimmed by 7 bases and J by 5 bases, leaving 18 bases between them. Germline lookup yields CDR1 MNHNS and CDR2 SASEGT. The CDR3 has 14 residues. The CDR3 is CASIEAGAVHEQYF. The CDR3 region has the DNA TGTGCCAGCATTGAGGCAGGGGCGGTACACGAGCAGTACTTC.

The chain couples TRBV4-2 to TRBJ2-7; possible D gene TRBD2, 5 bases. The CDR3 contains 14 residues. CDR1 is LGHNA, CDR2 YNFKEQ, per germline. The V and J ends lost 1 base and 4 bases respectively, with 11 bases between them. The CDR3 coding sequence is TGTGCCAGCAGCCAAGGGGTTAGCGTATACGAGCAGTACTTC. It encodes CASSQGVSVYEQYF.

This chain uses TRBV5-4 with TRBJ1-3; D is uncertain. V lost 0 bases to trimming and J lost 4 bases, with 5 bases between them. Germline V gene data show CDR1 as SGHNT and CDR2 as YYREEE (reference sequence). This CDR3 is 13 amino acids long. DNA of the CDR3: TGTGCCAGCAGCTTGGGGGCGGGAAACACCATATATTTT. This translates into CASSLGAGNTIYF. Full variable domain (remainder filled in from reference TRBV5-4 and TRBJ1-3): ETGVTQSPTHLIKTRGQQVTLRCSSQSGHNTVSWYQQALGQGPQFIFQYYREEENGRGNFPPRFSGLQFPNYSSELNVNALELDDSALYLCASSLGAGNTIYFGEGSWLTVV.

This chain links TRBV6-5 with TRBJ1-1; D gene unclear. The CDR3 runs 10 residues. Trimming removed 9 bases at V and 6 bases at J, with 8 bases between. Per germline, CDR1 MNHEY and CDR2 SVGAGI. In DNA, the CDR3 is TGTGCCAGACTGTTTGCTGAAGCTTTCTTT. Translation: CARLFAEAFF.

The genes are TRBV2 and TRBJ1-1; D unresolved. V lost 4 bases and J 1 base, leaving 13 bases between the germline ends. The CDR3 extends over 15 amino acids. Germline V lookup: CDR1 SNHLY, CDR2 FYNNEI. The CDR3 nucleotides are TGTGCCAGCAGTGTAAAGGCAACGGGGAACACTGAAGCTTTCTTT. Its translation: CASSVKATGNTEAFF.

The rearrangement joins TRBV10-3 to TRBJ1-2; 9 nucleotides line up with TRBD1. CDR3 length: 14 residues. The V and J ends lost 6 bases and 2 bases, in that order; junction bases with no gene match: 4. Germline V CDR1 and CDR2: ENHRY, SYGVKD. The CDR3 sequence: CAIRGTGNNYGYTF. The DNA of the CDR3 is TGTGCCATCAGAGGGACAGGGAACAACTATGGCTACACCTTC.

This rearrangement joins TRBV7-7 to TRBJ2-7; 10 bases match TRBD2. The CDR3 extends over 15 amino acids. The trim removed 5 bases at V and 1 base at J, leaving 5 bases unmatched. Germline-derived CDR1 and CDR2 are SSHAT and FNYEAQ (reference sequence). For the CDR3, the DNA is TGTGCCAGCAGCGCCGGACTAGCGGATTCCTACGAGCAGTACTTC. Translation gives CASSAGLADSYEQYF.

This clone was recorded once. The rearrangement joins TRBV6-1 to TRBJ2-7, with TRBD2 matching 10 bases. Germline V lookup: CDR1 MNHNS, CDR2 SASEGT. The CDR3 extends over 17 amino acids. J was trimmed by 3 bases and V by 0 bases; bases with no gene match: 8. The CDR3 DNA is TGTGCCAGCAGTGAAGCGAAGCGGGGGGGCGGTTACTACGAGCAGTACTTC. It encodes CASSEAKRGGGYYEQYF.

The CDR3 spells CASSLLMPGGVGETQYF. The CDR3 DNA reads as TGCGCCAGCAGCTTACTGATGCCAGGGGGAGTAGGAGAGACCCAGTACTTC. The chain has TRBV5-1 and TRBJ2-5; 7 positions agree with TRBD1. Germline assignment: CDR1 SGHRS and CDR2 YFSETQ. The J segment lost 4 bases and the V segment lost 2 bases, leaving 14 bases of the junction unmatched. The CDR3 is 17 residues long.

The chain couples TRBV29-1 to TRBJ1-2; D may be TRBD1 (6 bases). This CDR3 has 13 residues. The V end was cut by 5 bases, the J end by 5 bases, with 15 bases between. CDR1 is SQVTM, CDR2 ANQGSEA, per germline. CDR3 nucleotides: TGCAGCGTTCCGGGCACAGGGTGGTATGGCTACACCTTC. As protein: CSVPGTGWYGYTF.

The chain employs TRBV5-4 and TRBJ1-1; 7 bases fit TRBD1. CDR1 is SGHNT and CDR2 is YYREEE in the germline V gene (reference sequence). The ends lost 4 bases at V and 3 bases at J; junction bases unmatched: 6. There are 14 residues in the CDR3. The CDR3 bases are TGTGCCAGCAGCGCCCTCGACAGGGACACTGAAGCTTTCTTT. Translated, it gives CASSALDRDTEAFF.

The genes are TRBV7-2 and TRBJ1-3, with TRBD1 as a possible D gene (5 bases). The V and J ends lost 5 bases and 4 bases respectively, with 21 bases between them. In germline, CDR1 is SGHTA, CDR2 FQGNSA. The CDR3 is made up of 17 amino acids. CDR3 amino acids: CASSPRSPDRLGNTIYF. The DNA of the CDR3 is TGTGCCAGCAGCCCCCGGTCTCCCGACAGACTGGGAAACACCATATATTTT.

The genes are TRBV30 and TRBJ1-2; 8 positions match TRBD1. The junction had 7 bases not matched to a gene; V was cut back by 2 bases and J by 5 bases. The CDR3 is 14 residues long. Germline CDR1 reads GTSNPN; CDR2 reads SVGIG (reference sequence). CDR3 sequence (DNA): TGTGCCTGGAGTACAGGGGGTTTTGGATATGGCTACACCTTC. Its protein is CAWSTGGFGYGYTF.

The V gene is TRBV6-4, the J gene TRBJ2-3, with 10 bases that match TRBD2. The CDR3 extends over 18 amino acids. Trimming removed 6 bases from V and 4 bases from J; junction bases left unmatched: 16. Germline CDR1 MRHNA, CDR2 SNTAGT. The CDR3 region is CASSPTQRGGGLADTQYF. The CDR3 DNA is TGTGCCAGCAGCCCGACGCAGCGGGGGGGCGGGTTGGCAGATACGCAGTATTTT.

CDR3 sequence: CASSFRTSGGGELFF. The DNA for the CDR3 is TGTGCCAGCAGCTTCCGGACTAGCGGGGGCGGGGAGCTGTTTTTT. This chain joins TRBV5-4 and TRBJ2-2; TRBD2 matches at 13 bases. The CDR3 covers 15 residues. V lost 2 bases, J lost 7 bases, and 2 bases stayed unmatched. Germline loops: CDR1 SGHNT, CDR2 YYREEE (reference sequence).

This chain connects TRBV6-5 to TRBJ1-4; 7 bases agree with TRBD1. This CDR3 is 15 amino acids long. After removal of 5 bases from V and 0 bases from J, the junction contained 3 bases not matched to a gene. In germline, CDR1 is MNHEY, CDR2 SVGAGI. The CDR3 is CASSTQGATNEKLFF. The DNA for the CDR3 is TGTGCCAGCAGTACCCAGGGGGCAACTAATGAAAAACTGTTTTTT.

The chain carries TRBV9 and TRBJ2-5, with D perhaps matching TRBD2 (5 bases). V was trimmed by 4 bases and J by 5 bases, leaving 6 bases between them. CDR1 and CDR2 (germline): SGDLS, YYNGEE. The CDR3 totals 11 residues. This CDR3 is CASSRGETQYF. CDR3 bases: TGTGCCAGCAGCCGCGGGGAGACCCAGTACTTC.

The table lists this clone with a count of one. The chain joins TRBV4-1 to TRBJ2-3; 14 bases are a match to TRBD2. The CDR3 length is 18 residues. Germline trimming cut 4 bases from V and 1 base from J; bases unmatched to any gene: 7. Germline CDR1 is MGHRA and CDR2 is YSYEKL. The CDR3 spells CASSLGPGLAGGTDTQYF. The CDR3 DNA reads as TGCGCCAGCAGCCTCGGCCCGGGACTAGCGGGGGGCACAGATACGCAGTATTTT.

The rearrangement uses TRBV7-7 and TRBJ2-1, with 11 bases lining up with TRBD1. The trim removed 4 bases at V and 7 bases at J, leaving 3 bases unmatched. The CDR3 is 14 amino acids. Germline V gene data show CDR1 as SSHAT and CDR2 as FNYEAQ (reference sequence). The CDR3 coding sequence is TGTGCCAGCAGCTCCGGACAGGGGGCAAATGAGCAGTTCTTC. It is translated as CASSSGQGANEQFF.

In DNA form, the CDR3 reads TGTGCCAGCAGCCTCAGCGGAGGTTACGAGCAGTACTTC. Translating it yields CASSLSGGYEQYF. The chain employs TRBV7-2 and TRBJ2-7; a weak D match, TRBD2 (5 bases). The CDR3 runs 13 residues. The germline V and J ends were trimmed by 5 bases and 4 bases, with 12 bases remaining between them. Germline V gives CDR1 SGHTA, CDR2 FQGNSA.

This clone was detected only once. This CDR3 reads CASSQDWTGGTEAFF. In nucleotides, the CDR3 is TGCGCCAGCAGCCAAGATTGGACAGGCGGCACTGAAGCTTTCTTT. This chain connects TRBV4-3 to TRBJ1-1, with 7 bases matching TRBD1. CDR1 is LGHNA, CDR2 YSLEER, per germline. This CDR3 spans 15 amino acids. V shed 0 bases, J shed 4 bases, and the junction held 5 bases outside the gene matches.

J is TRBJ2-1 and V is TRBV10-3; tentative D call: TRBD2 (6 bases). The CDR3 has 16 residues. Trimming shortened V by 0 bases and J by 4 bases, and 13 bases separated the two germline ends. Per germline, CDR1 ENHRY and CDR2 SYGVKD. DNA for the CDR3: TGTGCCATCAGTGAGTCGTCCGGCGGGAAATACAATGAGCAGTTCTTC. This translates into CAISESSGGKYNEQFF.